Below are 18 T cell receptor beta chains sequenced from a single sample in a study of blood T cell repertoires in COVID-19. The assay was immunoSEQ multiplex PCR, and TCRdb's table has in-frame clones only and misses some. This table has approximately 190,000 clones, around 86% appearing once. The sequencing input was peripheral blood. Source of these receptors: a woman aged 40-49 years with acute or convalescent COVID-19.

The rearrangement links TRBV18 to TRBJ1-1; 7 positions match TRBD1. V lost 3 bases to trimming and J lost 5 bases; unmatched junction nucleotides: 9. Germline-derived CDR1 and CDR2 are KGHSH and LQKENI. The CDR3 contains 15 residues. The CDR3 DNA follows: TGTGCCAGCTCACCGACCCGACAGGGTCATACTGAAGCTTTCTTT. Residues: CASSPTRQGHTEAFF.

Here the CDR3 reads CASSRAANTGELFF. CDR3 coding DNA: TGTGCCAGCAGCCGAGCGGCGAACACCGGGGAGCTGTTTTTT. The chain has TRBV2 and TRBJ2-2; the D gene is possibly TRBD2 (5 bases). The CDR3 has 14 residues. Germline V CDR1 and CDR2: SNHLY, FYNNEI. V gave up 6 bases and J gave up 0 bases, with 8 bases separating them.

The chain combines TRBV29-1 with TRBJ1-2, with a weak D call TRBD1 (5 bases). Germline-derived CDR1 and CDR2 are SQVTM and ANQGSEA. The V gene lost 4 bases and the J gene lost 10 bases, with 13 bases spanning the gap. The CDR3 is 11 amino acids. The CDR3 sequence is CSVGEGGVYTF. Written as DNA, the CDR3 is TGCAGCGTTGGAGAGGGAGGGGTCTACACCTTC.

The chain joins TRBV27 to TRBJ1-1; D unresolved. With 5 bases removed from V and 1 base from J, the gap between germline ends came to 8 bases. The CDR3 spans 13 residues. Per the germline V gene, CDR1 is MNHEY and CDR2 is SMNVEV (reference sequence). CDR3 bases: TGTGCCAGCAGTAAACTAGGGAACACTGAAGCTTTCTTT. It specifies CASSKLGNTEAFF.

The gene calls are TRBV7-2 and TRBJ2-3, with a possible D match to TRBD2 (6 bases). This CDR3 spans 18 amino acids. Trimming cost V 6 bases and J 2 bases, with 24 bases left between them. Germline CDR1 SGHTA, CDR2 FQGNSA. In DNA form, the CDR3 reads TGTGCCAGCAGTTCCACACCGGGTACCACGGACTACACAGATACGCAGTATTTT. Residues: CASSSTPGTTDYTDTQYF.

This chain joins TRBV7-9 and TRBJ2-5, with D possibly matching TRBD2 (5 bases). The CDR3 spans 15 residues. The V and J ends lost 5 bases and 2 bases respectively, with 15 bases between them. The V gene's germline CDR1 is SEHNR and CDR2 FQNEAQ (reference sequence). The CDR3 sequence is CASSPHVGDQETQYF. The DNA of the CDR3 is TGTGCCAGCAGCCCCCATGTCGGGGATCAAGAGACCCAGTACTTC.

This rearrangement joins TRBV5-1 to TRBJ1-6; D possibly corresponds to TRBD1 (6 bases). The CDR3 spans 16 residues. CDR1 is SGHRS, CDR2 YFSETQ, per germline. Between the trimmed V and J ends, which lost 3 bases and 6 bases, there was a span of 16 bases. The chain's CDR3 is CASSSQGGPRNSPLHF. DNA for the CDR3: TGCGCCAGCAGCTCACAAGGGGGTCCGCGTAATTCACCCCTCCACTTT.

Here the CDR3 DNA reads TGTGCCAGCAGTAGGGGAATAGGTGAAAAACTGTTTTTT. This gives the protein CASSRGIGEKLFF. The chain is built from TRBV28 and TRBJ1-4, with a possible D match to TRBD1 (5 bases). Looked up from germline, CDR1 is MDHEN and CDR2 is SYDVKM. The CDR3 spans 13 residues. The germline V and J ends were trimmed by 5 bases and 7 bases, with 11 bases remaining between them.

The chain combines TRBV5-6 with TRBJ1-5; 11 nucleotides line up with TRBD1. CDR3 size: 15 residues. V lost 2 bases to trimming and J lost 6 bases; unmatched junction nucleotides: 4. CDR1 is SGHDT, CDR2 YYEEEE, per germline. This CDR3 is CASSFGQGAFQPQHF. For the CDR3, the DNA is TGTGCCAGCAGCTTCGGACAGGGGGCCTTTCAGCCCCAGCATTTT.

The chain carries TRBV30 and TRBJ2-2; 9 bases match TRBD2. This CDR3 has 14 amino acids. Trimming took 3 bases from V and 6 from J; bases not matched to a gene: 5. Germline lookup yields CDR1 GTSNPN and CDR2 SVGIG (reference sequence). This chain's CDR3 is CAWRTGLAAGELFF. The CDR3 DNA is TGTGCCTGGAGGACGGGACTAGCTGCCGGGGAGCTGTTTTTT.

The chain is built from TRBV30 and TRBJ2-3; no reliable D call. V lost 0 bases to trimming and J lost 6 bases, with 13 bases between them. The CDR3 consists of 14 residues. Germline V gene lookup returns CDR1 GTSNPN and CDR2 SVGIG (reference sequence). The CDR3 nucleotides are TGTGCCTGGAGTGTACTTCATCTCAGGGATACGCAGTATTTT. Its protein product is CAWSVLHLRDTQYF. Full variable domain (missing parts from reference TRBV30 and TRBJ2-3): SQTIHQWPATLVQPVGSPLSLECTVEGTSNPNLYWYRQAAGRGLQLLFYSVGIGQISSEVPQNLSASRPQDRQFILSSKKLLLSDSGFYLCAWSVLHLRDTQYFGPGTRLTVL.

V is TRBV19 and J is TRBJ1-1, with a possible D match to TRBD1 (5 bases). The CDR3 consists of 14 residues. CDR1 is LNHDA, CDR2 SQIVND, per germline (reference sequence). With 10 bases removed from V and 1 base from J, the gap between germline ends came to 16 bases. The CDR3 bases are TGTGCCACCACAAACAGGCCCCCGAACACTGAAGCTTTCTTT. Translation gives CATTNRPPNTEAFF.

J is TRBJ1-5 and V is TRBV18; 8 bases are a match to TRBD1. Germline loops: CDR1 KGHSH, CDR2 LQKENI. This CDR3 has 14 amino acids. V gave up 4 bases and J gave up 5 bases; unmatched junction bases: 4. The CDR3 sequence: CASSQQGGHQPQHF. CDR3 bases: TGTGCCAGCTCACAACAGGGGGGTCATCAGCCCCAGCATTTT.

This sequence joins TRBV20-1 and TRBJ1-4, with 9 positions matching TRBD1. Per germline, CDR1 DFQATT and CDR2 SNEGSKA (reference sequence). Unmatched junction bases numbered 8, after V lost 5 bases and J lost 16 bases. CDR3 length equals 11 residues. As DNA, the CDR3 is TGCAGTGCTGACTTCCGGGACAGGGCGTTTTTT. It codes for CSADFRDRAFF.

V and J are TRBV6-5 and TRBJ1-2; 8 positions match TRBD1. J gave up 8 bases and V 2 bases, and 4 bases lay outside the gene matches. The CDR3 loop spans 13 amino acids. Germline-derived CDR1 and CDR2 are MNHEY and SVGAGI. The CDR3 DNA reads TGTGCCAGCAGTTACCTCAGGGGGCAGGGCTACACCTTC. Translation: CASSYLRGQGYTF.

The J gene is TRBJ1-5, the V gene TRBV7-8; TRBD1 agrees at 8 bases. Germline V lookup: CDR1 SGHVS, CDR2 FQNEAQ. V was clipped by 0 bases and J by 0 bases; unmatched bases: 7. The CDR3 consists of 18 residues. The DNA for the CDR3 is TGTGCCAGCAGCTTAGCGCGACAGGGGACATATAGCAATCAGCCCCAGCATTTT. This translates into CASSLARQGTYSNQPQHF.

This clone was detected once. The chain uses TRBV6-4 and TRBJ1-2, with TRBD1 as a possible D gene (5 bases). Trimming left V 6 bases short and J 5 bases short, with 13 bases between. Germline-derived CDR1 and CDR2 are MRHNA and SNTAGT. This CDR3 contains 13 residues. The CDR3 reads CASREGEAYGYTF. DNA for the CDR3: TGTGCCAGCAGAGAAGGGGAGGCGTATGGCTACACCTTC.

The rearrangement uses TRBV3-1 (or the pseudogene TRBV3-2) and TRBJ1-5; 10 bases are shared with TRBD1. Germline loops: CDR1 LGHDT, CDR2 YNNKEL (reference sequence). The V gene end was trimmed by 0 bases and the J gene end by 3 bases; junction bases not matched to a gene: 8. The CDR3 is 18 residues long. The CDR3 spells CASSQEGGDRGLNQPQHF. DNA for the CDR3: TGTGCCAGCAGCCAAGAAGGGGGGGACAGGGGCCTCAATCAGCCCCAGCATTTT.